This TCR beta chain originates from a study of T cell repertoires in cytomegalovirus infection. Study observations and caveats: HLA-C-restricted CMV clonotypes gave the most frequent clonotype in two of eight donors. Cumulative frequency of public TCR beta families picked out carriers of CMV plus the relevant HLA.

This CDR3 spans 16 amino acids. Germline CDR1 reads MNHEY; CDR2 reads SVGEGT. A note on this clonotype: What it recognizes is unknown. This sequence may be a read error, since a much larger clone differs from it by one base.

A single record per CDR3 protein comes from TCRdb applying MiXCR to the reads. The sample includes some 600,000 distinct CDR3 sequences, less than 25% of them seen just once. Sequencing input: CD8+ T cells from PBMCs. The receptor comes from a human donor in good health (CMV status not recorded). Some clones in this sample may be carry-over from other donors' samples. V usage is TRBV6-2 or TRBV6-3 and J usage is TRBJ2-1; 8 nucleotides agree with TRBD2. The CDR3 DNA is TGTGCCAACAGTTACTCGAAAGCGGGGGTCTACAATGAGCAGTTCTTC. It encodes CANSYSKAGVYNEQFF.